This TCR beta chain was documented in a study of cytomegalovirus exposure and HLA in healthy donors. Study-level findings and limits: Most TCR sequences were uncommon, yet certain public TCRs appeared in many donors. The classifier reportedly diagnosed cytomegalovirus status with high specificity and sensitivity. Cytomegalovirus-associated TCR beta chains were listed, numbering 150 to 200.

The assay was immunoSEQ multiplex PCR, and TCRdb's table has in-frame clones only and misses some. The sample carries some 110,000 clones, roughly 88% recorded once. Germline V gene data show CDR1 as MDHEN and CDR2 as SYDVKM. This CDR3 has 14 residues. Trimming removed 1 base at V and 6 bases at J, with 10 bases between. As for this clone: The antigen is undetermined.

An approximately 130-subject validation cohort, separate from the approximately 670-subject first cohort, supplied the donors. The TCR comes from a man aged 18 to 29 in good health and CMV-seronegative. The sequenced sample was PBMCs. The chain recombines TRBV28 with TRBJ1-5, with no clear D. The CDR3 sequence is CASSLSLAGQPQHF. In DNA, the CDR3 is TGTGCCAGCAGTTTATCGTTGGCGGGTCAGCCCCAGCATTTT.